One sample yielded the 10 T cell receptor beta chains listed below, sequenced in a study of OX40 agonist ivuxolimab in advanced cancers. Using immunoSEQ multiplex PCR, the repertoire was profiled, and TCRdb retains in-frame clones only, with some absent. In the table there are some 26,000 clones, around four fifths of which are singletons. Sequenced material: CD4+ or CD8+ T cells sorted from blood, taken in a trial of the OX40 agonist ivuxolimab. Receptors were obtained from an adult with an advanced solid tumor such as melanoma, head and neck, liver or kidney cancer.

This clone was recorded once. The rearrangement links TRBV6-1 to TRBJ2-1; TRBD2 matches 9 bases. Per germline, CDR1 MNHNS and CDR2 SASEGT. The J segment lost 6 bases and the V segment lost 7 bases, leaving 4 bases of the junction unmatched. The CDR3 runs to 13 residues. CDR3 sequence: CASMAGGGNEQFF. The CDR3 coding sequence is TGTGCCAGCATGGCGGGAGGGGGCAATGAGCAGTTCTTC.

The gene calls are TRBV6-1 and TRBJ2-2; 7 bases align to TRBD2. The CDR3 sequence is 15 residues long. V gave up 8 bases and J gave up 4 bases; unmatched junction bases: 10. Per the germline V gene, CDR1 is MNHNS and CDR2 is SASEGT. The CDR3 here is CASGPAGVVTGELFF. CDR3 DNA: TGTGCCAGCGGCCCCGCGGGAGTGGTCACCGGGGAGCTGTTTTTT.

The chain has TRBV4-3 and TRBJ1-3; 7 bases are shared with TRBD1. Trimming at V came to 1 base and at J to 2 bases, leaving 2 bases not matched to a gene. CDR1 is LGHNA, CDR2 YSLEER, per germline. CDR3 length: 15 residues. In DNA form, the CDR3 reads TGCGCCAGCAGCCAAGCCGGGACAGCTGGAAACACCATATATTTT. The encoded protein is CASSQAGTAGNTIYF.

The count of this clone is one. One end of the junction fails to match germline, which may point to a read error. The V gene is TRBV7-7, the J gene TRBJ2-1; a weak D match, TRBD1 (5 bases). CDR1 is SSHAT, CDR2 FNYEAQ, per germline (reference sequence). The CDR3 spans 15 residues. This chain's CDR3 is CASSLGVVPYNEQFF. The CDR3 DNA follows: TGTGCTAGCAGCTTAGGGGTAGTTCCCTACAATGAGCAGTTCTTC.

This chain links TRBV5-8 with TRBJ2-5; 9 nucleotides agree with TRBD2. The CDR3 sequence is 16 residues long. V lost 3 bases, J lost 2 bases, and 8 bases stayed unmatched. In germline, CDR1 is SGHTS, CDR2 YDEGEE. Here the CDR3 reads CASSSQRGAQQETQYF. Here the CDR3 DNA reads TGTGCCAGCAGCTCCCAGCGGGGGGCCCAACAAGAGACCCAGTACTTC.

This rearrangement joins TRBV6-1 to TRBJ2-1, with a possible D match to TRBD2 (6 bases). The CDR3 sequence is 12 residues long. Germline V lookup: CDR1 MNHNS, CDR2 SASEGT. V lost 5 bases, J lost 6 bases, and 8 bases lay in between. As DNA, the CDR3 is TGTGCCAGCAGTACCGGGGGCAATGAGCAGTTCTTC. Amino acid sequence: CASSTGGNEQFF.

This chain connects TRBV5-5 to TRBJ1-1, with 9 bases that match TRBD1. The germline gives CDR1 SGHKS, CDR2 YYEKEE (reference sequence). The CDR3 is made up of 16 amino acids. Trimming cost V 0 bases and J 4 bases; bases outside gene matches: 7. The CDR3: CASSLVRTGVSTEAFF. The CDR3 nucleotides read TGTGCCAGCAGCTTGGTGAGGACAGGGGTGAGCACTGAAGCTTTCTTT.

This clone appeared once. CDR3 residues: CASSLVATNEKLFF. CDR3 nucleotides: TGTGCCAGCAGCTTGGTCGCAACTAATGAAAAACTGTTTTTT. The chain joins TRBV4-2 to TRBJ1-4; D is unclear. Germline values: CDR1 LGHNA, CDR2 YNFKEQ. The CDR3 has 14 amino acids. V gave up 5 bases and J gave up 0 bases, with 7 bases separating them.

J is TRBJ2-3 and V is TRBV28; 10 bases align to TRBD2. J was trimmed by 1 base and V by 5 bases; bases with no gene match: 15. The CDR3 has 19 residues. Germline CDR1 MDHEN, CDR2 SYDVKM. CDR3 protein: CASSTVDLAGGRGTDTQYF. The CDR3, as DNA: TGTGCCAGCAGTACCGTGGACTTAGCGGGGGGAAGGGGCACAGATACGCAGTATTTT. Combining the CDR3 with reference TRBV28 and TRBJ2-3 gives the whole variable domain DVKVTQSSRYLVKRTGEKVFLECVQDMDHENMFWYRQDPGLGLRLIYFSYDVKMKEKGDIPEGYSVSREKKERFSLILESASTNQTSMYLCASSTVDLAGGRGTDTQYFGPGTRLTVL.

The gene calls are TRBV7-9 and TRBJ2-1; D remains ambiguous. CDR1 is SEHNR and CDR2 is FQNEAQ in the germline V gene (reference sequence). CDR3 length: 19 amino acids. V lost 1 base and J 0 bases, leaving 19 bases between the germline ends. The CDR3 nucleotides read TGTGCCAGCAGCTTAGATGTTCATTCGGTGACGAGCTCCTACAATGAGCAGTTCTTC. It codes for CASSLDVHSVTSSYNEQFF. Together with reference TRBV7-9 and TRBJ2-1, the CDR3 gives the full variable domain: DTGVSQNPRHKITKRGQNVTFRCDPISEHNRLYWYRQTLGQGPEFLTYFQNEAQLEKSRLLSDRFSAERPKGSFSTLEIQRTEQGDSAMYLCASSLDVHSVTSSYNEQFFGPGTRLTVL.